Listed here are 5 T cell receptor beta chains from one sample, sequenced in a study of blood T cell repertoires in COVID-19. Produced via immunoSEQ multiplex PCR; TCRdb's table is partial and in-frame only. In the table there are around 120,000 clones, approximately 88% of which are singletons. The specimen sequenced was peripheral blood. The receptors were sampled from a man aged 50 or older with acute or convalescent COVID-19.

The V and J genes are TRBV24-1 and TRBJ2-7; D call uncertain. V dropped 9 bases and J dropped 5 bases, with 10 bases sitting between them. This CDR3 is built from 11 residues. CDR1 is KGHDR and CDR2 is SFDVKD in the germline V gene. This CDR3 reads CATHLVHEQYF. CDR3 sequence (DNA): TGTGCCACCCACTTAGTCCACGAGCAGTACTTC.

The rearrangement uses TRBV10-3 and TRBJ2-7; 9 positions match TRBD2. The V gene end was trimmed by 11 bases and the J gene end by 3 bases; junction bases not matched to a gene: 8. The CDR3 covers 13 residues. The germline gives CDR1 ENHRY, CDR2 SYGVKD. The CDR3 bases are TGTGCCCGATATTCTAGCGGGAACTACGAGCAGTACTTC. Its protein is CARYSSGNYEQYF.

The CDR3, as DNA: TGTGCCAGCAGTAAGATTAGCGGGGCTTACAATGAGCAGTTCTTC. This gives the protein CASSKISGAYNEQFF. The J gene is TRBJ2-1, the V gene TRBV6-5; 8 bases align to TRBD2. Trimming took 5 bases from V and 4 from J; bases not matched to a gene: 7. This CDR3 has 15 amino acids. Germline assignment: CDR1 MNHEY and CDR2 SVGAGI.

The CDR3 region has the DNA TGCGCCAGCAGCTTGGTGCGGGTTGGGTTAGATACGCAGTATTTT. Amino acid sequence: CASSLVRVGLDTQYF. This chain links TRBV5-1 with TRBJ2-3; perhaps TRBD2 as D (5 bases). The CDR3 runs to 15 residues. The ends were cut back, 0 bases at V and 5 bases at J, with 13 bases in the middle. Looked up from germline, CDR1 is SGHRS and CDR2 is YFSETQ.

The V gene is TRBV18, the J gene TRBJ1-3, with D uncertain. V was shortened by 3 bases and J by 4 bases, with 16 bases between the two germline ends. Germline V CDR1 and CDR2: KGHSH, LQKENI. The CDR3 spans 16 residues. As DNA, the CDR3 is TGTGCCAGCTCACCCGATTCCACTTCGAGGGGAAACACCATATATTTT. Protein product: CASSPDSTSRGNTIYF.